What follows is one T cell receptor (beta chain) and its context. Its antigen is currently not known. No much larger clonotype is one base removed from it; base qualities were not supplied. Whole blood was collected in K2EDTA tubes by collaborating institutions according to the institutions' own protocols. For TCRbeta analysis, collaborators shipped samples as frozen whole blood, isolated PBMCs, or DNA extracted from either of those sample types. These data belong to a study of blood T cell repertoires in COVID-19 (dated by TCRdb to 2020 to 2022). About the full investigation: Samples from collaborators originated in the United States, Italy and Spain and spanned both the acute and convalescent phases of COVID-19. The dataset comprised deeply sampled blood TCRbeta repertoires from subjects exposed to, actively infected with, or recovered from COVID-19. HLA class I and class II types, where available, came from metadata supplied by the sample provider rather than from assay-based typing. Samples were obtained from the ongoing ImmuneRACE study (first 160 participants) and from 1,254 subjects provided by 6 global collaborators. The material from the prospective study consisted of cDNA or gDNA derived from T cells, B-cell-depleted T cells, or PBMCs. A de-identified subject ID, COVID-19 status, age in years and sex were almost always included in the sample metadata. A freely available public database, intended as a resource for researchers studying the immune response to SARS-CoV-2, is where the repertoires were released.

General conclusions and limits of the study: How much clinical and demographic metadata was included differed by source and by participant, and the metadata was provided uncurated.

TCRbeta CDR3 regions were amplified from genomic DNA by means of the immunoSEQ Assay, a bias-controlled multiplex PCR. From the authors' description of their analysis: Nucleated cell counts per sample were estimated from amplification of reference gene primers within the assay. Sequence reads were collapsed and filtered to measure the absolute abundance of every unique TCRbeta CDR3 rearrangement. Productive Simpson clonality was computed per sample as the square root of Simpson's diversity index over productive rearrangements. Sourced from immuneACCESS, this table was stored by TCRdb with only in-frame sequences that have V and J called. A share of the clones is absent; for the studies checked, an unresolved V gene accounts for under half, and the remainder has no known explanation. That table gives V, J and clone size, and the DNA gave D and trimming. The sample records some 90,000 clones, 86% of which are singletons. Roughly 25% of the sample is in the top ten clones.

CDR1 MDHEN and CDR2 SYDVKM are derived from the germline V gene. V loses 3 bases, J loses 2 bases, and the germline ends lie 15 bases apart. The CDR3, from cysteine to phenylalanine, totals 16 residues. Only the CDR3 part of the read is kept: 48 bases, read in frame from the first base. The receptor chain draws on TRBV28 and TRBJ2-3; the D gene is possibly TRBD1, with 5 bases matching. The receptor comes from a human donor in a cohort sampled during active COVID-19. Sequenced input: peripheral blood. The CDR3 has the sequence CASSFDSRLPTDTQYF. The nucleotides read TGTGCCAGCAGTTTTGACAGTAGATTACCCACAGATACGCAGTATTTT.